This T cell receptor beta chain derives from a study of T cells in Graves' hyperthyroidism and ophthalmopathy. About the research overall: Staff took peripheral blood when the initial diagnosis was made, before any treatment began.

The diagnostic basis comprised clinical symptoms, serum thyroxine and TRAb, thyroid ultrasound and orbital computed tomography. Authors of the study amplified TCR beta CDR3 regions from RNA transcripts. Carried out on the TCR CDR3, a first-round RT-PCR used the HTBI primer set. TCRdb used MiXCR to reprocess the multiplex PCR reads, holding one entry per CDR3 protein. This table holds approximately 350,000 distinct CDR3 sequences, approximately 14% found once. The CDR3 contains 13 residues. CDR1 and CDR2 (germline): SGHRS, YFSETQ. V gave up 4 bases and J gave up 5 bases, with 12 bases separating them. Sample: blood. The J gene is TRBJ1-2, the V gene TRBV5-1; D call uncertain. The sequence was collected from a woman aged 55-70 years with Graves' ophthalmopathy. DNA of the CDR3: TGCGCCAGCAGCCTGGAAGGGAAATATGGCTACACCTTC. It encodes CASSLEGKYGYTF.